Listed below are T cell receptor beta chains from one sample, sequenced in a study of blood T cell repertoires in COVID-19. Repertoires were generated with immunoSEQ multiplex PCR, while TCRdb's copy carries only in-frame clones and drops some. The sample shows 210,000 or so clones, under 90% of them seen only once. The specimen was PBMCs or T cells enriched from blood (not recorded which). The receptors derive from a man aged 55 to 70 who had recovered from COVID-19. CDR3s include the opening cysteine and the closing phenylalanine or tryptophan. A D gene is named only where the DNA matches it firmly. Expanded clones are given a class, and other clones once, few, many or no size at all.

v_call	clone_size	j_call	d_call	cdr3_nt	cdr3_aa
TRBV10-1	.	TRBJ1-1	.	TGCGCCAGCAGTGACCAGGGGCAAGGAGATGAAGCTTTCTTT	CASSDQGQGDEAFF
TRBV6-5	.	TRBJ1-3	.	TGTGCCAGCAGCTTAAACTCTGGAAACACCATATATTTT	CASSLNSGNTIYF
TRBV5-4	.	TRBJ1-2	.	TGTGCCAGCAGGCCTGAGGGAGGAAGGTTTGGCTACACCTTC	CASRPEGGRFGYTF
TRBV9	.	TRBJ1-3	.	TGTGCCAGCAGCGCGAGTCTTAGGAGAAAGAACACCATATATTTT	CASSASLRRKNTIYF
TRBV18	.	TRBJ2-3	.	TGTGCCAGCTCACCACCGTCTAGAGATACGCAGTATTTT	CASSPPSRDTQYF
TRBV2	.	TRBJ2-1	.	TGTGCCAGCAGTGACAGGGTAACCTACAATGAGCAGTTCTTC	CASSDRVTYNEQFF
TRBV6-1	.	TRBJ2-2	TRBD1	TGTGCCAGCAGTGAAACGGGACAGGGCGGGACCGGGGAGCTGTTTTTT	CASSETGQGGTGELFF
TRBV6-5	.	TRBJ1-6	.	TGTGCCAGCAGTTACTGGAGTCCCCCTAATTCACCCCTCCACTTT	CASSYWSPPNSPLHF
TRBV20-1	.	TRBJ1-4	TRBD1	TGCAGTGCTAGTGAGACAGGGACTGAAAAACTGTTTTTT	CSASETGTEKLFF
TRBV7-2	.	TRBJ1-6	.	TGTGCCCAGCCCGTACCCAGGTGGACTAGGCTACCCCTCTGGGGCCACTTT	CAQPVPRWTRLPLWGHF
TRBV7-2	few	TRBJ2-1	TRBD2	TGTGCCAGCAGCGAACTAGCGGGGGGTGGGTCCTACAATGAGCAGTTCTTC	CASSELAGGGSYNEQFF
TRBV2	.	TRBJ2-2	.	TGTGCCAGCAGTGTTAACGGGGCCGGGGAGCTGTTTTTT	CASSVNGAGELFF
TRBV18	once	TRBJ2-1	TRBD1	TGTGCCAGCTCACCGCGGGCAGGGGGCAATGAGCAGTTCTTC	CASSPRAGGNEQFF
TRBV28	.	TRBJ1-5	TRBD1	TGTGCCAGCAGTCTTCTTGAGACAGGGGGTAATCAGCCCCAGCATTTT	CASSLLETGGNQPQHF
TRBV7-2	.	TRBJ1-1	.	TGTGCCAGCAGCTTTAGGGGCGGCACTGAAGCTTTCTTT	CASSFRGGTEAFF
TRBV29-1	.	TRBJ1-5	TRBD1	TGCAGCGCTGGGGACAGAGTCAATCAGCCCCAGCATTTT	CSAGDRVNQPQHF
TRBV3-1/TRBV3-2	once	TRBJ2-7	.	TGTGCCAGCAGCCAAGATCTCGGAGCCCCCTACGAGCAGTACTTC	CASSQDLGAPYEQYF
TRBV28	once	TRBJ2-7	.	TGTGCCAGCAGTCCCCCAGGGTTTGAGCAGTACTTC	CASSPPGFEQYF
TRBV29-1	.	TRBJ1-1	.	TGCAGCGCCAGAACTACAGGGAACACTGAAGCTTTCTTT	CSARTTGNTEAFF
TRBV4-3	.	TRBJ1-5	TRBD1	TGCGCCAGCAGCCAAGAGGGAGGACAGGGCCAGCCCCAGCATTTT	CASSQEGGQGQPQHF
TRBV7-6	.	TRBJ2-2	TRBD1	TGTGCCAGCACCCTAGGGACAGGGCACACCGGGGAGCTGTTTTTT	CASTLGTGHTGELFF
TRBV19	.	TRBJ1-1	.	TGTGCCAGTAGTGGAGTCGGTCGGGAAGCTTTCTTT	CASSGVGREAFF
TRBV19	once	TRBJ2-7	TRBD2	TGTGCCAGTAGTATTTTCGGGACTAGCGACGAGCAGTACTTC	CASSIFGTSDEQYF
TRBV11-1	.	TRBJ2-3	TRBD1	TGTGCCAGCAGCCGGGACAGGGCTACAGATACGCAGTATTTT	CASSRDRATDTQYF
TRBV6-2/TRBV6-3	.	TRBJ1-4	TRBD1	TGTGCCAGCAGTACGCGACAGGGACTCTCGGGTGAAAAACTGTTTTTT	CASSTRQGLSGEKLFF
TRBV7-3	.	TRBJ2-5	.	TGTGCCAGCAGCTTATCGGGGGAGGCAGAGACCCAGTACTTC	CASSLSGEAETQYF
TRBV11-2	.	TRBJ2-6	.	TGTGCCAGCACCTTTACGGGGGGCGGTGGGGCCAACGTCCTGACTTTC	CASTFTGGGGANVLTF
TRBV6-5	.	TRBJ2-6	.	TGTGCCAGCAGTTACGTGGCCTCTGGGGCCAACGTCCTGACTTTC	CASSYVASGANVLTF
TRBV30	.	TRBJ2-2	.	TGTGCCTGGAGAGGCACAGCTAACACCGGGGAGCTGTTTTTT	CAWRGTANTGELFF
TRBV2	.	TRBJ2-5	TRBD1	TGTGCCAGCAGTGCCCAGGACAGGGGTGGGGAGACCCAGTACTTC	CASSAQDRGGETQYF
TRBV15	.	TRBJ1-5	.	TGTGCCACCAGCAGAGATAGGCCAGGGGATCAGCCCCAGCATTTT	CATSRDRPGDQPQHF
TRBV11-2	.	TRBJ1-1	.	TGTGCCAGCAAACCTGGACAGTGGAACACTGAAGCTTTCTTT	CASKPGQWNTEAFF
TRBV10-2	.	TRBJ1-1	.	TGCGCCAGCAGTGAAACCGGTGGGGGCGTTGGGAACACTGAAGCTTTCTTT	CASSETGGGVGNTEAFF
TRBV9	.	TRBJ1-4	.	TGTGCCAGCAGACCCAGGGGTAATGAAAAACTGTTTTTT	CASRPRGNEKLFF
TRBV7-9	.	TRBJ2-5	.	TGTGCCAGCAGCCCCCGGGAGACCCAGTACTTC	CASSPRETQYF
TRBV7-8	.	TRBJ2-7	.	TGTGCCAGCAGCTTAGCGCCCCTCCGGGAGCAGTACTTC	CASSLAPLREQYF
TRBV24-1	.	TRBJ1-1	.	TGTGCCACCAGTGATTTCTTCCCGAACAGAGTGAACACTGAAGCTTTCTTT	CATSDFFPNRVNTEAFF
TRBV12-3/TRBV12-4	few	TRBJ1-2	.	TGTGCCAGCAGCATTGGGGGGGCCCGGGGCTACACCTTC	CASSIGGARGYTF
TRBV18	.	TRBJ1-3	.	TGTGCCAGCTCACCACCGCGGGGGGACTCTGGAAACACCATATATTTT	CASSPPRGDSGNTIYF
TRBV10-1	few	TRBJ1-4	.	TGCGCCAGCAGTGAGCCGTCTAAACGGGACTTTAATGAAAAACTGTTTTTT	CASSEPSKRDFNEKLFF